The next 7 T cell receptor beta chains were all read from a single sample in a study of shared clonotypes between healthy human individuals. Sequencing was performed with immunoSEQ multiplex PCR; in TCRdb, only in-frame clones are kept and a portion is missing. The sample lists about 690,000 clones; 90% were seen once. The sample consisted of memory CD8+ T cells from PBMCs. The subset was: CD45RO+ cells pooled with CCR7-negative TemRA cells. Source of these receptors: a man aged 18 to 29 in good health. Some clones in this sample may be carry-over from other donors' samples.

The chain recombines TRBV19 with TRBJ1-1; D remains unclear. The length of the CDR3 is 14 residues. Germline lookup yields CDR1 LNHDA and CDR2 SQIVND (reference sequence). V shed 1 base and J shed 0 bases, with 6 bases lying between them. This CDR3 is CASSIVSLNTEAFF. DNA for the CDR3: TGTGCCAGTAGTATAGTGTCCCTGAACACTGAAGCTTTCTTT.

The V and J genes are TRBV28 and TRBJ2-5, with D tentatively TRBD2 (5 bases). Germline values: CDR1 MDHEN, CDR2 SYDVKM. Trimming removed 1 base at V and 5 bases at J, with 23 bases between. This CDR3 spans 18 amino acids. CDR3 bases: TGTGCCAGCAGTTTATTGTTTGGAAAGGGAGTCTTGGTGGAGACCCAGTACTTC. Translated: CASSLLFGKGVLVETQYF.

This chain joins TRBV9 and TRBJ2-7; D may be TRBD1 (6 bases). Germline V gene sequence: CDR1 SGDLS, CDR2 YYNGEE. This CDR3 is 15 amino acids long. The germline V and J ends were trimmed by 4 bases and 0 bases, with 14 bases remaining between them. The CDR3 reads CASSPSWGPSYEQYF. The CDR3 DNA sequence: TGTGCCAGCAGCCCCTCGTGGGGGCCCTCCTACGAGCAGTACTTC.

The chain employs TRBV10-3 and TRBJ1-1, with TRBD1 matching 12 bases. J gave up 2 bases and V 4 bases, and 14 bases lay outside the gene matches. Germline CDR1 is ENHRY and CDR2 is SYGVKD. The CDR3 totals 19 residues. Written as DNA, the CDR3 is TGTGCCATCAGTGTTGAGGGACAGGGGGCGCGGGGGAGAAACACTGAAGCTTTCTTT. This gives the protein CAISVEGQGARGRNTEAFF.

The chain couples TRBV7-2 to TRBJ2-7; D is perhaps TRBD1 (6 bases). Germline-derived CDR1 and CDR2 are SGHTA and FQGNSA. There are 17 residues in the CDR3. V was trimmed by 4 bases and J by 5 bases, leaving 24 bases between them. The CDR3 DNA reads as TGTGCCAGCAGCTCGTCTATCGGACAGCCAAGCAGGAACGAGCAGTACTTC. This translates into CASSSSIGQPSRNEQYF.

The genes are TRBV27 and TRBJ2-1, with unresolved D. CDR1 MNHEY and CDR2 SMNVEV come from the germline V gene (reference sequence). The CDR3 covers 14 residues. Between the trimmed V and J ends, which lost 5 bases and 5 bases, there was a span of 13 bases. In DNA, the CDR3 is TGTGCCAGCAGTCCACCCCGGGTGGACAATGAGCAGTTCTTC. Residues: CASSPPRVDNEQFF.

This chain uses TRBV7-8 with TRBJ2-2, with D unclear. Between the trimmed V and J ends, which lost 5 bases and 9 bases, there was a span of 13 bases. CDR3 size: 13 residues. Germline CDR1 and CDR2: SGHVS and FQNEAQ. DNA of the CDR3: TGTGCCAGCAGCCCTAGTTCTATCAGGGAGCTGTTTTTT. Translation: CASSPSSIRELFF.